The 17 T cell receptor beta chains below all came from one sample that was sequenced in a study of blood T cell repertoires in COVID-19 (dated by TCRdb to the early 2020s). The library relied on the immunoSEQ multiplex PCR assay. What TCRdb holds here is the immuneACCESS table cut down to in-frame rearrangements. Part of the clones is not present; checked against another copy, under half of the missing clones reflect an unresolved V gene, and the others are unexplained. This sample gives under 85,000 clones in total; around 83% of them show up just once. Roughly 4% of the sample rests with the top ten. The material sequenced was peripheral blood. The receptors were sampled from a man aged 50-60 years with acute or convalescent COVID-19.

The V and J genes are TRBV24-1 and TRBJ1-1; 7 bases are a match to TRBD1. The V gene's germline CDR1 is KGHDR and CDR2 SFDVKD. This CDR3 comprises 14 residues. V trimming: 5 bases; J trimming: 5 bases; junction bases outside the gene matches: 7. The CDR3 DNA sequence: TGTGCCACCAGTGGGGCCCAGGGGGAAACTGAAGCTTTCTTT. Translating it yields CATSGAQGETEAFF.

This clone was detected only a few times. V gene TRBV18 combines with J gene TRBJ2-5; D is perhaps TRBD2 (5 bases). The CDR3 contains 12 residues. Trimming left V 6 bases short and J 4 bases short, with 9 bases between. Germline lookup yields CDR1 KGHSH and CDR2 LQKENI. The CDR3 coding sequence is TGTGCCAGCTCCGGGGAAGGAGAGACCCAGTACTTC. Translated: CASSGEGETQYF.

The chain has TRBV27 and TRBJ2-1; 11 nucleotides align to TRBD2. The CDR3 is 15 amino acids. J lost 7 bases, V lost 7 bases, and 9 bases had no gene match. Germline assignment: CDR1 MNHEY and CDR2 SMNVEV (reference sequence). The CDR3 nucleotides read TGTGCCAGCACCCTCACTAGCGGGAGTCTTAATGAGCAGTTCTTC. It translates to CASTLTSGSLNEQFF.

The genes are TRBV11-2 and TRBJ1-3; possible D gene TRBD1, 6 bases. The length of the CDR3 is 12 residues. Trimming pared 5 bases from V and 12 bases from J, leaving 14 bases between. CDR1 is SGHAT, CDR2 FQNNGV, per germline. The CDR3 region is CASSQQGLVIYF. CDR3 bases: TGTGCCAGCAGCCAACAGGGCCTAGTCATATATTTT. The variable domain in full, with the rest retrieved from reference TRBV11-2 and TRBJ1-3, is EAGVAQSPRYKIIEKRQSVAFWCNPISGHATLYWYQQILGQGPKLLIQFQNNGVVDDSQLPKDRFSAERLKGVDSTLKIQPAKLEDSAVYLCASSQQGLVIYFGEGSWLTVV.

The V and J genes are TRBV2 and TRBJ1-3; 7 nucleotides align to TRBD1. The CDR3 has 15 residues. The V gene's germline CDR1 is SNHLY and CDR2 FYNNEI. V trimming: 5 bases; J trimming: 4 bases; junction bases outside the gene matches: 8. In DNA form, the CDR3 reads TGTGCCAGCAGTAATCGGGACAGAGGGGGAAACACCATATATTTT. Its translation is CASSNRDRGGNTIYF.

This chain connects TRBV28 to TRBJ2-2; D may be TRBD1 (6 bases). V shed 2 bases and J shed 6 bases, with 19 bases lying between them. Germline values: CDR1 MDHEN, CDR2 SYDVKM. This CDR3 has 17 amino acids. The CDR3 nucleotides read TGTGCCAGCAGTTTACCTATCGGGACACGGCGTCCCGGGGAGCTGTTTTTT. This encodes CASSLPIGTRRPGELFF.

This clone was detected once. The rearrangement joins TRBV30 to TRBJ2-1; D is unclear. Germline CDR1 reads GTSNPN; CDR2 reads SVGIG (reference sequence). This CDR3 is 11 amino acids long. V lost 3 bases, J lost 4 bases, and 4 bases lay in between. CDR3 residues: CAWSLYNEQFF. In DNA form, the CDR3 reads TGTGCCTGGAGCTTATACAATGAGCAGTTCTTC.

The gene calls are TRBV4-2 and TRBJ2-1; TRBD2 matches 9 bases. Per germline, CDR1 LGHNA and CDR2 YNFKEQ. This CDR3 spans 18 amino acids. J was trimmed by 12 bases and V by 0 bases; bases with no gene match: 18. CDR3 DNA: TGTGCCAGCAGCCAAGAGTTCCAGCGGGGGGCCCGGACAGAGGGGCAGTTCTTC. Protein product: CASSQEFQRGARTEGQFF.

The chain couples TRBV9 to TRBJ2-7; 7 bases are shared with TRBD1. Germline loops: CDR1 SGDLS, CDR2 YYNGEE. V lost 0 bases to trimming and J lost 3 bases; unmatched junction nucleotides: 6. This CDR3 is built from 15 residues. The CDR3 sequence: CASSVAEGAIYEQYF. The DNA for the CDR3 is TGTGCCAGCAGCGTAGCAGAGGGGGCGATCTACGAGCAGTACTTC.

CDR3 bases: TGTGCCAGCAGCCCCGGGGGGGCGTACAATGAGCAGTTCTTC. This translates into CASSPGGAYNEQFF. V and J are TRBV7-8 and TRBJ2-1; 8 nucleotides match TRBD2. The CDR3 has 14 residues. V lost 5 bases to trimming and J lost 4 bases; unmatched junction nucleotides: 4. The germline V gene encodes CDR1 SGHVS and CDR2 FQNEAQ.

The chain recombines TRBV11-3 with TRBJ2-3; no firm D call. Looked up from germline, CDR1 is SGHNT and CDR2 is YENEEA. This CDR3 spans 15 amino acids. V gave up 1 base and J gave up 5 bases, with 13 bases separating them. Here the CDR3 reads CASSLGYSSQDTQYF. The CDR3 nucleotides are TGTGCCAGCAGCTTAGGGTACTCTTCTCAAGATACGCAGTATTTT.

The rearrangement uses TRBV11-1 and TRBJ2-3; 7 bases align to TRBD1. The CDR3 runs 13 residues. The J segment lost 4 bases and the V segment lost 3 bases, leaving 1 base of the junction unmatched. Germline lookup yields CDR1 SGHAT and CDR2 FQDESV (reference sequence). The DNA of the CDR3 is TGTGCCAGCAGCTTTCAGGGGGCAGATACGCAGTATTTT. This translates into CASSFQGADTQYF.

DNA for the CDR3: TGTGCTAGTGGTTTGCCCCCTTTTCGACAGACTTTCTCTGGAAACACCATATATTTT. Protein: CASGLPPFRQTFSGNTIYF. V gene TRBV12-5 combines with J gene TRBJ1-3; tentatively, D is TRBD1 (5 bases). Germline CDR1 reads LGHNT; CDR2 reads FRNRAP. Trimming took 2 bases from V and 0 from J, leaving 20 bases between them. The CDR3 is 19 residues long.

In its sample, this clone was seen a few times. The chain recombines TRBV7-8 with TRBJ1-2; the D is unclear. The germline gives CDR1 SGHVS, CDR2 FQNEAQ. This CDR3 comprises 15 residues. V lost 8 bases, J lost 0 bases, and 16 bases lay in between. This CDR3 is CASLGKGGTNYGYTF. The CDR3 DNA follows: TGTGCCAGCCTGGGGAAGGGAGGGACTAACTATGGCTACACCTTC. The full variable domain, rest sourced from reference TRBV7-8 and TRBJ1-2, is GAGVSQSPRYKVAKRGQDVALRCDPISGHVSLFWYQQALGQGPEFLTYFQNEAQLDKSGLPSDRFFAERPEGSVSTLKIQRTQQEDSAVYLCASLGKGGTNYGYTFGSGTRLTVV.

The genes are TRBV6-5 and TRBJ1-2; TRBD1 might be the D (6 bases). V shed 2 bases and J shed 7 bases, with 11 bases lying between them. Germline loops: CDR1 MNHEY, CDR2 SVGAGI. There are 13 residues in the CDR3. CDR3 in DNA: TGTGCCAGCAGTTACGACAGGAAGGGTGGCTACACCTTC. Translating gives CASSYDRKGGYTF.

This clone has just one count. V and J are TRBV7-9 and TRBJ1-1, with TRBD1 identical over 10 bases. The germline CDR1 and CDR2 sequences are SEHNR and FQNEAQ (reference sequence). The junction had 3 bases not matched to a gene; V was cut back by 1 base and J by 4 bases. The CDR3 runs to 15 residues. In DNA, the CDR3 is TGTGCCAGCAGCTTAGAGACAGGGGGCTTCACTGAAGCTTTCTTT. Translated, it gives CASSLETGGFTEAFF.

This chain joins TRBV28 and TRBJ1-2; D is perhaps TRBD1 (5 bases). Germline V gene sequence: CDR1 MDHEN, CDR2 SYDVKM. Trimming shortened V by 5 bases and J by 0 bases, and 13 bases separated the two germline ends. The CDR3 runs to 15 residues. CDR3: CASSPGGGPNYGYTF. Here the CDR3 DNA reads TGTGCCAGCAGTCCTGGGGGAGGACCTAACTATGGCTACACCTTC.